Given below is one TCR beta chain in context. What it binds is not known. There are 11 residues in the CDR3. Germline CDR1 and CDR2: SGDLS and YYNGEE. The V and J ends lost 1 base and 5 bases respectively, with 2 bases between them. The record originates from a study of radiation and T cells in renal cell carcinoma. Study summary: Nephrectomy followed 15 Gy stereotactic body radiation by 4 weeks. Regarding the study as a whole: Without pretreatment biopsies, baseline tumor clonotype presence was undetermined.

The method was immunoSEQ multiplex PCR; TCRdb's version includes in-frame clones alone and lacks a portion of them. The data hold 100,000 to 150,000 clones, with around 82% observed a single time. This sample's time point: blood 2 weeks post-SBRT. Sample treatment: 15 Gy SBRT to primary tumor, nephrectomy 4 weeks later. This renal cell carcinoma was of the clear cell type. The rearrangement uses TRBV9 and TRBJ2-3, with D uncertain. The TCR sequence derives from a middle-aged man with renal cell carcinoma. Here the sequenced sample was blood, taken from a patient whose treatment included radiotherapy and nephrectomy. The CDR3 region is CASSVKDTQYF. CDR3 bases: TGTGCCAGCAGCGTAAAAGATACGCAGTATTTT.